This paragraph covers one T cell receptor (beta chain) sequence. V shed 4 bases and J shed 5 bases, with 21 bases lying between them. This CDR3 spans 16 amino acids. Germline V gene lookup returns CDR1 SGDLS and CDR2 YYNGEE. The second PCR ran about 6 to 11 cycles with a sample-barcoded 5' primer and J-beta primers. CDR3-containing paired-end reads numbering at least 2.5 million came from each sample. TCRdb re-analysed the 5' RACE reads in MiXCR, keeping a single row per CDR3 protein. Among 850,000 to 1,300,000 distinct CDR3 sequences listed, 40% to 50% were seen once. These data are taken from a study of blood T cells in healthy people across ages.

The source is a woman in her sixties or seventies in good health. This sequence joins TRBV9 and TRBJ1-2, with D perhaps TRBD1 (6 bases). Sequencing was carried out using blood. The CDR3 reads CASSSQGGRGAYGYTF. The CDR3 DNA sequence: TGTGCCAGCAGCTCACAAGGAGGCAGGGGAGCTTATGGCTACACCTTC.